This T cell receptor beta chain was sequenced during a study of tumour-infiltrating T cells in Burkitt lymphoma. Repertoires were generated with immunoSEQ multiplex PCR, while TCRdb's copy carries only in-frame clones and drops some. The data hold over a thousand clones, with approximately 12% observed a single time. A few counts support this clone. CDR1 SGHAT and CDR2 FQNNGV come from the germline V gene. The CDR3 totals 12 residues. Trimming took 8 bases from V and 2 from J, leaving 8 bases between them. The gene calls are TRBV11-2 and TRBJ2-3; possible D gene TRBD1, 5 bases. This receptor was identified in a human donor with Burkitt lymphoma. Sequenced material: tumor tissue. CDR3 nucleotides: TGTGCCAGCGGCAGGGACACAGATACGCAGTATTTT. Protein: CASGRDTDTQYF.